A selection of T cell receptor beta chains follows, all from one sample in a study of metastatic and nonmetastatic thyroid tumors. TCRdb reprocessed the PCR reads via MiXCR. The table records about 6,500 clones, about two fifths of them present only once. Input material: tumor tissue. The source is a female donor with papillary thyroid cancer or a benign thyroid nodule (not recorded which). Some clones in this sample may be carry-over from other donors' samples. CDR3s include the opening cysteine and the closing phenylalanine or tryptophan. The D gene is left open where the match is weak. Expanded clones get a size class; other rows say once, few or many, or leave the size out.

few,TRBJ1-2,TRBD1,TRBV6-2/TRBV6-3,TGTGCCAGCAGTTACTTCCCCGGGACAGGGGCAACAACGAATGGCTACACCTTC,CASSYFPGTGATTNGYTF
once,TRBJ1-1,NA,TRBV14,TGTGCCAGCAGCATCAAAAACCTGTATGGGGGGATCACTGAAGCTTTCTTT,CASSIKNLYGGITEAFF
NA,TRBJ1-1,NA,TRBV3-1,TGTGCCAGCAGCGCGGGGGCAGGGACCGGTGAAGCTTTCTTT,CASSAGAGTGEAFF
few,TRBJ1-1,NA,TRBV6-1,TGTGCCAGCAGGGTGGACACTGAAGCTTTCTTT,CASRVDTEAFF
NA,TRBJ1-2,NA,TRBV6-1,TGTGCCAGTGGGGGTCTCAACTATGGCTACACCTTC,CASGGLNYGYTF
few,TRBJ2-7,TRBD1,TRBV12-3/TRBV12-4,TGTGCCAGCAGTTTCTCCGGGACAGGGGGCTACGAGCAGTACTTC,CASSFSGTGGYEQYF
few,TRBJ2-2,TRBD1,TRBV6-4,TGTGCCAGCAGCCCCCGGGGACAGGGGGTCGGGGAGCTGTTTTTT,CASSPRGQGVGELFF
NA,TRBJ2-7,TRBD1,TRBV5-1,TGCGCCAGCAGCTTTACCGGGACAGAAGCCCACGAGCAGTACTTC,CASSFTGTEAHEQYF
NA,TRBJ2-2,NA,TRBV28,TGTGCCAGCACCCCTCGGGGATTGCTTGCCGGGGAGCTGTTTTTT,CASTPRGLLAGELFF
few,TRBJ1-4,TRBD1,TRBV28,TGTGCCAGCTCAGGGGGTACTAATGAAAAACTGTTTTTT,CASSGGTNEKLFF
many,TRBJ2-3,TRBD2,TRBV28,TGTGCCAGCAGTTTAAGCGGGAGCGTGGGGCGGTATTTT,CASSLSGSVGRYF
NA,TRBJ2-2,TRBD2,TRBV7-8,TGTGCCAGCAGCTTATCGGCGGGAGGAACCGGGGAGCTGTTTTTT,CASSLSAGGTGELFF
few,TRBJ1-2,TRBD1,TRBV30,TGTGCCTGGAGTGGGGACAGGGGGCGCGTCGGCTACACCTTC,CAWSGDRGRVGYTF
NA,TRBJ2-2,TRBD2,TRBV5-1,TGCGCCAGCAGCCCGGGAGGGACTACCAACACCGGGGAGCTGTTTTTT,CASSPGGTTNTGELFF
NA,TRBJ2-7,NA,TRBV5-1,TGCGCCAGCAGCCGTTCCTCCAGGGGCGAGCAGTACTTC,CASSRSSRGEQYF